This T cell receptor (beta chain) was retrieved from a study of blood T cell repertoires in COVID-19. The overall study: Researchers got acute and convalescent COVID-19 samples from the United States, Italy and Spain. PBMCs, B-cell-depleted T cells, or T cells provided the cDNA or gDNA that made up the material.

Per the original data handling: For nucleated cells, counts were estimated from reference gene primer amplification. The table came from immunoSEQ multiplex PCR; TCRdb's copy has only in-frame clones and leaves some out. V and J calls and clone size are copied from that table; D and trimming were computed from the DNA. The table shows about 200,000 clones, with 80% to 90% occurring only once. The germline CDR1 and CDR2 sequences are LNHDA and SQIVND (reference sequence). This CDR3 has 15 residues. Trimming took 7 bases from V and 3 from J; bases not matched to a gene: 8. This sequence originates from a human donor with active or convalescent COVID-19. The donor label of this sample is uncertain. The chain uses TRBV19 and TRBJ2-2, with 7 bases matching TRBD2. The sample comprised peripheral blood. CDR3 protein: CASTIGAGHTGELFF. The CDR3 DNA reads as TGTGCCAGTACTATCGGAGCGGGGCACACCGGGGAGCTGTTTTTT.